Below, 18 T cell receptor beta chains from the same sample are listed, as sequenced in a study of T cell changes during pregnancy in multiple sclerosis (dated by TCRdb to about 2019). The method was the immunoSEQ multiplex PCR assay. This immuneACCESS table, as held by TCRdb, lists in-frame sequences with V and J called but not all clones. Of the missing ones, under half trace to an unresolved V gene in checked studies; the others have no known cause. The table for this sample lists 45,000 to 65,000 clones; 94% of them were counted only once. The ten most abundant clones make up less than 4% of the sample. The sample here was CD8+ T cells from peripheral blood mononuclear cells, taken in the third trimester of pregnancy. These receptors were collected from a female donor with multiple sclerosis, enrolled in a pregnancy study.

The rearrangement joins TRBV6-4 to TRBJ1-2; possible D gene TRBD1, 5 bases. V was cut by 6 bases and J by 4 bases, with 18 bases left in between. CDR1 and CDR2 (germline): MRHNA, SNTAGT. The length of the CDR3 is 15 residues. The CDR3 DNA reads TGTGCCAGCAGAACCGCGTTGACAGACCTCTATGGCTACACCTTC. As protein: CASRTALTDLYGYTF.

The CDR3 DNA reads as TGTGCCAGCAGTTTCCCACAGGGGGGCAATGAGCAGTTCTTC. This encodes CASSFPQGGNEQFF. The chain couples TRBV7-2 to TRBJ2-1, with 8 bases that match TRBD1. The V gene's germline CDR1 is SGHTA and CDR2 FQGNSA. The CDR3 covers 14 residues. V gave up 6 bases and J gave up 6 bases; unmatched junction bases: 7.

This chain joins TRBV13 and TRBJ2-4, with D perhaps TRBD1 (5 bases). CDR1 is PRHDT, CDR2 FYEKMQ, per germline (reference sequence). There are 13 residues in the CDR3. With 4 bases removed from V and 9 bases from J, the gap between germline ends came to 13 bases. CDR3 region: CASSSRVVSIQYF. The CDR3 region has the DNA TGTGCCAGCAGCTCCAGGGTAGTAAGCATTCAGTACTTC.

The chain combines TRBV9 with TRBJ2-1, with 12 bases identical to TRBD2. The V gene end was trimmed by 3 bases and the J gene end by 0 bases; junction bases not matched to a gene: 4. This CDR3 is 17 amino acids long. Germline lookup yields CDR1 SGDLS and CDR2 YYNGEE. The CDR3 region has the DNA TGTGCCAGCAGCGCCCGACTAGCGGGAGACTCCTACAATGAGCAGTTCTTC. Encoded protein: CASSARLAGDSYNEQFF.

The rearrangement uses TRBV13 and TRBJ2-7, with D possibly being TRBD1 (5 bases). V lost 5 bases and J lost 0, with 11 bases in between. From germline, CDR1 is PRHDT and CDR2 FYEKMQ (reference sequence). CDR3 length equals 14 residues. The CDR3 is CASSPRQSSYEQYF. Here the CDR3 DNA reads TGTGCCAGCAGCCCAAGACAGAGCTCCTACGAGCAGTACTTC.

V usage is TRBV13 and J usage is TRBJ2-7, with a weak D call TRBD2 (6 bases). This CDR3 comprises 14 residues. Germline assignment: CDR1 PRHDT and CDR2 FYEKMQ (reference sequence). Trimming cost V 3 bases and J 1 base, with 10 bases left between them. CDR3 nucleotides: TGTGCCAGCAGCTTCCCCCGGGAGTCCTACGAGCAGTACTTC. This translates into CASSFPRESYEQYF.

The chain uses TRBV19 and TRBJ1-1; 7 bases map to TRBD1. This CDR3 is 14 amino acids long. V lost 5 bases, J lost 7 bases, and 10 bases stayed unmatched. Per the germline V gene, CDR1 is LNHDA and CDR2 is SQIVND (reference sequence). The CDR3 bases are TGTGCCAGTAGTTCGACGACAGGGTCAGATGAAGCTTTCTTT. Amino acid sequence: CASSSTTGSDEAFF.

This chain connects TRBV27 to TRBJ2-6, with 8 bases matching TRBD1. Trimming cost V 5 bases and J 4 bases; bases outside gene matches: 7. CDR1 and CDR2 (germline): MNHEY, SMNVEV (reference sequence). The CDR3 runs to 16 residues. CDR3 in DNA: TGTGCCAGCAGTGATCAGGGGGCGTGGGGGGCCAACGTCCTGACTTTC. Protein product: CASSDQGAWGANVLTF.

The gene calls are TRBV9 and TRBJ2-7, with 8 bases lining up with TRBD2. V shed 4 bases and J 2 bases; nucleotides not matched to a gene: 11. Germline V gene data show CDR1 as SGDLS and CDR2 as YYNGEE. The CDR3 spans 16 residues. CDR3 sequence: CASSPTGGVLPYEQYF. The CDR3 nucleotides read TGTGCCAGCAGCCCCACGGGGGGGGTCTTACCCTACGAGCAGTACTTC.

The CDR3 is CASSESPVRLRLGANVLTF. In DNA, the CDR3 is TGTGCCAGCAGTGAATCCCCCGTGAGGCTTCGACTTGGGGCCAACGTCCTGACTTTC. The genes are TRBV6-1 and TRBJ2-6; D ambiguous. This CDR3 is 19 amino acids long. The ends were cut back, 2 bases at V and 3 bases at J, with 20 bases in the middle. The germline gives CDR1 MNHNS, CDR2 SASEGT.

This sequence joins TRBV5-6 and TRBJ1-5, with D perhaps matching TRBD1 (5 bases). This CDR3 is built from 15 residues. The germline V and J ends were trimmed by 7 bases and 1 base, with 15 bases remaining between them. Germline V gene data show CDR1 as SGHDT and CDR2 as YYEEEE. CDR3 sequence reads: CASSLGVLSNQPQHF. CDR3 DNA sequence: TGTGCCAGCTCGTTAGGGGTATTGAGCAATCAGCCCCAGCATTTT.

This clone was picked up one time. The J gene is TRBJ1-5, the V gene TRBV7-5; TRBD1 is the table's D call and was not checked against the DNA. TRBV7-5 corresponds to a pseudogene. CDR3 size: 15 residues. CDR3 residues: CVRRTRDRTRQPQHF. The CDR3 DNA is TGTGTCAGAAGAACACGGGACAGAACTCGTCAGCCCCAGCATTTT.

This clone was detected only a few times. The chain links TRBV6-1 to TRBJ1-2; D gene unclear. Looked up from germline, CDR1 is MNHNS and CDR2 is SASEGT. V lost 3 bases to trimming and J lost 2 bases, with 19 bases between them. The CDR3 consists of 17 residues. CDR3 region: CASSEAGVMGLNYGYTF. DNA for the CDR3: TGTGCCAGCAGTGAGGCCGGGGTAATGGGTTTAAACTATGGCTACACCTTC.

The chain employs TRBV19 and TRBJ2-2, with D possibly TRBD1 on 5 matching bases. V was shortened by 5 bases and J by 0 bases, with 10 bases between the two germline ends. This CDR3 is built from 15 residues. CDR1 is LNHDA, CDR2 SQIVND, per germline (reference sequence). The CDR3 reads CASSRQSTNTGELFF. CDR3 DNA: TGTGCCAGTAGTCGACAGAGTACGAACACCGGGGAGCTGTTTTTT.

Written as DNA, the CDR3 is TGTGCCAGCAGTCCCCTCGCGACTAGCGTACTAAGATTCTCCTACAATGAGCAGTTCTTC. Amino acids: CASSPLATSVLRFSYNEQFF. The V and J genes are TRBV27 and TRBJ2-1, with 8 bases that match TRBD2. This CDR3 is built from 20 residues. Germline V lookup: CDR1 MNHEY, CDR2 SMNVEV (reference sequence). Unmatched junction bases numbered 18, after V lost 5 bases and J lost 0 bases.

This clone appeared a single time. The chain combines TRBV19 with TRBJ2-3; D remains ambiguous. The germline CDR1 and CDR2 sequences are LNHDA and SQIVND (reference sequence). CDR3 length: 13 amino acids. The germline V and J ends were trimmed by 1 base and 5 bases, with 7 bases remaining between them. Written as DNA, the CDR3 is TGTGCCAGTAGTATAGTAACCGGAGATACGCAGTATTTT. It specifies CASSIVTGDTQYF.

The chain couples TRBV7-8 to TRBJ1-1; D call uncertain. Germline values: CDR1 SGHVS, CDR2 FQNEAQ. V was clipped by 2 bases and J by 1 base, with 8 bases between them. The CDR3 loop spans 14 amino acids. In DNA, the CDR3 is TGTGCCAGCAGCTTATACGGAGGGAACACTGAAGCTTTCTTT. Protein sequence: CASSLYGGNTEAFF.

The chain recombines TRBV29-1 with TRBJ1-1; the D gene is possibly TRBD1 (6 bases). The CDR3 is made up of 13 amino acids. V shed 6 bases and J shed 4 bases, with 15 bases lying between them. Looked up from germline, CDR1 is SQVTM and CDR2 is ANQGSEA. CDR3 coding DNA: TGCAGCGTCACCCCAGGGGTTCGCACTGAAGCTTTCTTT. Translating it yields CSVTPGVRTEAFF.